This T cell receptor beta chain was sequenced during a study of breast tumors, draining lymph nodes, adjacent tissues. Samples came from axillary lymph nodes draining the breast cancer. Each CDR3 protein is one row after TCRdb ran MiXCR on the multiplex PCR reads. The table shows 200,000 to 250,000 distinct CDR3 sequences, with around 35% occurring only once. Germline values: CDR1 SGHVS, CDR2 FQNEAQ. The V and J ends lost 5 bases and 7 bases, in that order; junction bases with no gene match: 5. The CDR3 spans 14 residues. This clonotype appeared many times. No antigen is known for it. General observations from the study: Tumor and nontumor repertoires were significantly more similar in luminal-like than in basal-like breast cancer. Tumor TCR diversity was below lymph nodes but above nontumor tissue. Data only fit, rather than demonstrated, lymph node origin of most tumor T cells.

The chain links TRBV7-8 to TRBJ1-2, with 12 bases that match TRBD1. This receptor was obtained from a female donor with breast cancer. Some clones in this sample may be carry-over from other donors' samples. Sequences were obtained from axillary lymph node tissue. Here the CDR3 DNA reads TGTGCCAGCAGCCGGGGACAGGGGGCCGGTGGCTACACCTTC. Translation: CASSRGQGAGGYTF.